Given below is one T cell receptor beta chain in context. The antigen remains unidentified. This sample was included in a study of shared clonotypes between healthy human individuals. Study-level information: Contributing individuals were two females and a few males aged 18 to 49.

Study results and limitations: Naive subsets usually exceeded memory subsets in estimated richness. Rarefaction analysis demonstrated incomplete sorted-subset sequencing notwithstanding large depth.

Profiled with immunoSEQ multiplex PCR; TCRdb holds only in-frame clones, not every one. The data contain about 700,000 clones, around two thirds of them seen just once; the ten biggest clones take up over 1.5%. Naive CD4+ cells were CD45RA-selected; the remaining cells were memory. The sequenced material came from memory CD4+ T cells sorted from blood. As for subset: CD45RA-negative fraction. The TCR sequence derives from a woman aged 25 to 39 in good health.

The CDR3 loop is CASSLGSGGSTDRLDEQYF. The CDR3 nucleotides read TGTGCCAGCAGCTTGGGATCGGGTGGGTCGACAGACCGACTGGACGAGCAGTACTTC. The chain combines TRBV5-4 with TRBJ2-7, with D perhaps matching TRBD1 (5 bases). Trimming pared 0 bases from V and 5 bases from J, leaving 27 bases between. The CDR3 extends over 19 amino acids. CDR1 SGHNT and CDR2 YYREEE come from the germline V gene (reference sequence).